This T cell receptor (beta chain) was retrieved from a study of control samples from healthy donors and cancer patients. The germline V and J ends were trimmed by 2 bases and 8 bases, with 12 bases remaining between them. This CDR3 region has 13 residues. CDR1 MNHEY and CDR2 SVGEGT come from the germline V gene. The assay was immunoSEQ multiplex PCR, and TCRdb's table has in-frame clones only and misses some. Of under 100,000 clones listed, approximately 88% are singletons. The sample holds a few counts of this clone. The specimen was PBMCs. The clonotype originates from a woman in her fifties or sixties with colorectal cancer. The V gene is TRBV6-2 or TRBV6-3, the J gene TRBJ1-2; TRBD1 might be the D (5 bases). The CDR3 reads CASSYPNKGGYTF. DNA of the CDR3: TGTGCCAGCAGTTACCCCAACAAGGGGGGCTACACCTTC.